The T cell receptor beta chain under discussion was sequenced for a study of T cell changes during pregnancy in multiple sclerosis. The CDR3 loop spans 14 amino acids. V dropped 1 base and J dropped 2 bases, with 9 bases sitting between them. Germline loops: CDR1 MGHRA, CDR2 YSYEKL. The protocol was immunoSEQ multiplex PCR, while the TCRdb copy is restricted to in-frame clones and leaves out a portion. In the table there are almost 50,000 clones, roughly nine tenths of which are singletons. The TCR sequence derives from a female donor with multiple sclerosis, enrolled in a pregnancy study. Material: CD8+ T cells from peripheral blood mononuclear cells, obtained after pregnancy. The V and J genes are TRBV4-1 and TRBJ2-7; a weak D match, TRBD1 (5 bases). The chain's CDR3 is CASSQGLGAYEQYF. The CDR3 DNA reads TGCGCCAGCAGCCAAGGTCTAGGGGCCTACGAGCAGTACTTC.